This T cell receptor (beta chain) was sequenced in a study of T cell changes during pregnancy in multiple sclerosis. Some clones are missing from TCRdb's copy, which holds only in-frame ones; the method was immunoSEQ multiplex PCR. The sample contains approximately 22,000 clones, 85% of which appear only once. The CDR3 is made up of 16 amino acids. Per the germline V gene, CDR1 is LNHNV and CDR2 is YYDKDF (reference sequence). Trimming cost V 0 bases and J 3 bases, with 14 bases left between them. This clonotype was sampled from a female donor in good health, enrolled as a control in a pregnancy study. The chain uses TRBV15 and TRBJ1-2; a weak D match, TRBD1 (6 bases). The material sequenced was CD8+ T cells from peripheral blood mononuclear cells, taken in the first trimester of pregnancy. CDR3: CATSRDHGGGDYGYTF. The CDR3 nucleotides read TGTGCCACCAGCAGAGATCACGGAGGGGGGGACTATGGCTACACCTTC.